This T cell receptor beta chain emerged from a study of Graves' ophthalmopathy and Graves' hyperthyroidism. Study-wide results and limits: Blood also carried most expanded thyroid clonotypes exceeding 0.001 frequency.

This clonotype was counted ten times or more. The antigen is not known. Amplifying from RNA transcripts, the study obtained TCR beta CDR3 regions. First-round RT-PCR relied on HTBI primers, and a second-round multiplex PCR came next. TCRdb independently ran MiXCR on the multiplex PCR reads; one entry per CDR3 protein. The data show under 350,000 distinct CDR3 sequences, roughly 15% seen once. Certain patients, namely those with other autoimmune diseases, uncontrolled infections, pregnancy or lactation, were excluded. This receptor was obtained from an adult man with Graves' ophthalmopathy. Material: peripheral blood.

CDR3 sequence reads: CASSLDRGSIGNQPQHF. Here the CDR3 DNA reads TGTGCCAGCAGTCTGGACAGAGGGAGTATTGGCAATCAGCCCCAGCATTTT. V is TRBV2 and J is TRBJ1-5; D perhaps matches TRBD1 (6 bases). V was clipped by 5 bases and J by 2 bases, with 19 bases between them. The CDR3 spans 17 residues. Germline V gene sequence: CDR1 SNHLY, CDR2 FYNNEI.